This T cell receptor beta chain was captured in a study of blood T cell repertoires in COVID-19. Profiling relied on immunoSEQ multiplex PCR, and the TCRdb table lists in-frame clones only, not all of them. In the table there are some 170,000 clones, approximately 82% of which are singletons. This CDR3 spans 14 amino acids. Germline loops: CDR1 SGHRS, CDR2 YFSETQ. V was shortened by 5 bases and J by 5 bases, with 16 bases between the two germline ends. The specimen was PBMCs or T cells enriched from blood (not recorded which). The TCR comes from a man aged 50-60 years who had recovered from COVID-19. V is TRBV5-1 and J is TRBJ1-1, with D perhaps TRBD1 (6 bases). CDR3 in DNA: TGCGCCAGCAGGGCCGGGACATTAAGGACTGAAGCTTTCTTT. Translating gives CASRAGTLRTEAFF.